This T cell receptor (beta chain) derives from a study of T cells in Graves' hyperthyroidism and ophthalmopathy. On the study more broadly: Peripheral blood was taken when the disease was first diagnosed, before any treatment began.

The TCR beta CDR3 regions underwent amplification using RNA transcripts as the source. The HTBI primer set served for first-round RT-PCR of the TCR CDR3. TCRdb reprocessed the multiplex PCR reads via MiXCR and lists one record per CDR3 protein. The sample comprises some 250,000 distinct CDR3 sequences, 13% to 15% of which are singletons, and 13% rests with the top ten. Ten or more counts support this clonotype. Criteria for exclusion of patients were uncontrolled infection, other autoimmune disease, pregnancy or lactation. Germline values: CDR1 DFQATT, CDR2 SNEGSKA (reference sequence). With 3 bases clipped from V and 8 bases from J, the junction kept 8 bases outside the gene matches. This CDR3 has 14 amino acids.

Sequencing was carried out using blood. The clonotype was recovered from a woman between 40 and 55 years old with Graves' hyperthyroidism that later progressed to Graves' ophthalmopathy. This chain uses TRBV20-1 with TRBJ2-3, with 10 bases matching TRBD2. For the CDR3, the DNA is TGCAGTGCTAGCCGGACTAGCGGTTCGGGTACGCAGTATTTT. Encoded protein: CSASRTSGSGTQYF.